A selection of T cell receptor beta chains follows, all from one sample in a study of blood T cell repertoires in COVID-19. Libraries were prepared by immunoSEQ multiplex PCR; TCRdb keeps only in-frame clonotypes and omits some of them. The sample has about 270,000 clones, 86% seen once. Input material: peripheral blood. These receptors were collected from a man in his forties with active or convalescent COVID-19. The CDR3 runs from the conserved cysteine through the conserved F or W. The D gene is left open where the match is weak. The size field is filled for only some rows; it gives once, few, many or a size class.

abundance	d_gene	v_gene	j_gene	CDR3aa	CDR3nt
.	.	TRBV19	TRBJ1-5	CASTWTANQPQHF	TGTGCCAGTACGTGGACAGCAAATCAGCCCCAGCATTTT
.	TRBD2	TRBV24-1	TRBJ2-1	CATSDSSPILAEAYNEQFF	TGTGCCACCAGTGACAGTTCGCCAATACTAGCGGAGGCTTACAATGAGCAGTTCTTC
once	.	TRBV12-3/TRBV12-4	TRBJ1-5	CASSWRENQPQHF	TGTGCCAGCAGTTGGCGGGAGAATCAGCCCCAGCATTTT
.	.	TRBV28	TRBJ2-1	CASSLSRTVNEQFF	TGTGCCAGCAGTTTATCGCGTACAGTGAATGAGCAGTTCTTC
once	TRBD2	TRBV19	TRBJ2-1	CASSARTSSASEQFF	TGTGCCAGTAGTGCGAGGACTAGCTCGGCCTCTGAGCAGTTCTTC
few	.	TRBV18	TRBJ1-2	CASSPTRGYYGYTF	TGTGCCAGCTCACCCACACGGGGGTACTATGGCTACACCTTC
.	.	TRBV6-5	TRBJ2-7	CASSYSITGSHEQYF	TGTGCCAGCAGTTACTCGATTACAGGGTCCCACGAGCAGTACTTC
many	.	TRBV6-5	TRBJ2-1	CASKEGTNEQFF	TGTGCCAGCAAGGAGGGGACCAATGAGCAGTTCTTC
once	.	TRBV24-1	TRBJ2-3	CATSVQGGDTQYF	TGTGCCACCAGTGTCCAGGGGGGAGATACGCAGTATTTT
once	.	TRBV4-1	TRBJ1-5	CASSQDTSYNQPQHF	TGCGCCAGCAGCCAAGATACGAGTTACAATCAGCCCCAGCATTTT
.	.	TRBV5-6	TRBJ2-6	CASNPRGATGANVLTF	TGTGCCAGCAATCCGAGAGGAGCAACTGGGGCCAACGTCCTGACTTTC
.	TRBD2	TRBV11-2	TRBJ2-1	CASSFQRGNEQFF	TGTGCCAGCAGCTTTCAGCGGGGCAATGAGCAGTTCTTC
.	.	TRBV30	TRBJ2-1	CAWSVPNNEQFF	TGTGCCTGGAGTGTACCTAATAATGAGCAGTTCTTC
.	TRBD1	TRBV7-9	TRBJ2-1	CASSLEGQGAVVRYNEQFF	TGTGCCAGCAGCTTAGAGGGACAGGGGGCGGTGGTCAGGTACAATGAGCAGTTCTTC
.	TRBD2	TRBV9	TRBJ2-1	CASSPPRLGLAGDGYNEQFF	TGTGCCAGCAGCCCCCCCCGCCTGGGACTAGCGGGAGACGGCTACAATGAGCAGTTCTTC
.	TRBD2	TRBV5-1	TRBJ2-1	CASSLVFARELAYNEQFF	TGCGCCAGCAGCTTGGTTTTTGCGCGGGAGCTTGCGTACAATGAGCAGTTCTTC
.	.	TRBV12-3/TRBV12-4	TRBJ2-5	CASSFTGGETQYF	TGTGCCAGCAGTTTCACGGGTGGTGAGACCCAGTACTTC
.	.	TRBV9	TRBJ2-7	CASSVSPDSYEQYF	TGTGCCAGCAGCGTTAGCCCCGACAGCTACGAGCAGTACTTC
once	.	TRBV28	TRBJ1-2	CASSLGGGKSVYTF	TGTGCCAGCAGTTTAGGTGGGGGGAAGTCTGTCTACACCTTC
.	.	TRBV27	TRBJ1-5	CASSLSGHGDQPQHF	TGTGCCAGCAGTTTATCCGGGCACGGGGATCAGCCCCAGCATTTT
.	TRBD1	TRBV9	TRBJ2-2	CASSEFGTGNTGELFF	TGTGCCAGCAGCGAGTTCGGGACAGGGAATACCGGGGAGCTGTTTTTT
.	.	TRBV7-8	TRBJ1-5	CASSWAGTNQPQHF	TGTGCCAGCAGCTGGGCAGGGACAAATCAGCCCCAGCATTTT
.	.	TRBV10-3	TRBJ2-7	CAISESIGTNEQYF	TGTGCCATCAGTGAGTCTATCGGGACAAACGAGCAGTACTTC
.	TRBD1	TRBV12-5	TRBJ2-5	CASGLNFGREDRANETQYF	TGTGCTAGTGGTCTGAATTTTGGACGGGAAGACAGGGCAAATGAGACCCAGTACTTC
once	.	TRBV3-1/TRBV3-2	TRBJ1-3	CASSPPGLTGNTIYF	TGTGCCAGCAGCCCTCCAGGTCTGACAGGAAACACCATATATTTT
.	TRBD2	TRBV2	TRBJ2-5	CASGGTSGGSPKETQYF	TGTGCCAGCGGGGGAACTAGCGGGGGGAGCCCCAAAGAGACCCAGTACTTC
.	.	TRBV11-2	TRBJ2-7	CASSLDTYEQYF	TGTGCCAGCAGCTTAGACACCTACGAGCAGTACTTC
.	.	TRBV28	TRBJ2-3	CASSLWAPSGSGTIGTDTQYF	TGTGCCAGCAGTTTATGGGCCCCCTCGGGGAGTGGAACCATAGGGACAGATACGCAGTATTTT
few	TRBD1	TRBV27	TRBJ2-7	CASSPGTGGRYEQYF	TGTGCCAGCAGTCCCGGGACAGGGGGCCGATACGAGCAGTACTTC
once	.	TRBV3-1/TRBV3-2	TRBJ2-2	CASSQALGGGTGELFF	TGTGCCAGCAGCCAAGCCCTCGGCGGCGGCACCGGGGAGCTGTTTTTT
.	.	TRBV19	TRBJ1-3	CASNAGSLRSGNTIYF	TGTGCCAGTAACGCAGGGTCACTGCGCTCTGGAAACACCATATATTTT
.	TRBD1	TRBV10-3	TRBJ1-1	CAIRRDRDTEAFF	TGTGCCATCAGGAGGGACAGGGACACTGAAGCTTTCTTT
.	.	TRBV27	TRBJ2-3	CASSRRLVTDTQYF	TGTGCCAGCAGTCGAAGACTAGTCACAGATACGCAGTATTTT
.	TRBD2	TRBV7-6	TRBJ2-7	CASSSGLAGYEQYF	TGTGCCAGCAGCTCCGGACTAGCGGGTTACGAGCAGTACTTC
.	.	TRBV7-6	TRBJ2-5	CASSSLGTTETQYF	TGTGCCAGCAGCTCGTTAGGGACAACAGAGACCCAGTACTTC
.	.	TRBV4-2	TRBJ1-5	CASSQDWRVEQPQHF	TGTGCCAGCAGCCAAGATTGGAGGGTAGAACAGCCCCAGCATTTT
.	.	TRBV9	TRBJ1-2	CASSVGRENYGYTF	TGTGCCAGCAGCGTAGGCAGGGAAAACTATGGCTACACCTTC
.	TRBD1	TRBV11-1	TRBJ2-5	CASSLGGTGPETQYF	TGTGCCAGCAGCTTAGGGGGGACAGGGCCGGAGACCCAGTACTTC
.	.	TRBV21-1	TRBJ2-3	CASSIPFVTGSDTQYF	TGTGCCAGCAGCATTCCGTTTGTTACAGGGTCAGATACGCAGTATTTT
.	.	TRBV4-2	TRBJ1-2	CASSQGATYTF	TGTGCCAGCAGCCAAGGGGCCACTTACACCTTC
.	.	TRBV18	TRBJ1-3	CASSPTVQSGNTIYF	TGTGCCAGCTCACCAACAGTCCAATCTGGAAACACCATATATTTT
.	.	TRBV27	TRBJ2-7	CASSPGFSYEQYF	TGTGCCAGCAGCCCAGGGTTCTCCTACGAGCAGTACTTC
.	.	TRBV9	TRBJ2-3	CASSPSPAGTVTDTQYF	TGTGCCAGCAGCCCCTCACCGGCGGGCACTGTCACAGATACGCAGTATTTT
.	.	TRBV5-6	TRBJ2-5	CASSWGGEKTQYF	TGTGCCAGCAGCTGGGGAGGCGAAAAGACCCAGTACTTC
.	TRBD1	TRBV4-1	TRBJ1-2	CASSQEGDRWISNGYTF	TGCGCCAGCAGCCAAGAGGGGGACAGGTGGATTAGTAATGGCTACACCTTC
few	.	TRBV5-1	TRBJ1-3	CASSSVGAVAGNTIYF	TGCGCCAGCAGCTCGGTCGGTGCGGTAGCTGGAAACACCATATATTTT